This T cell receptor beta chain was sequenced during a study of T-cell reconstitution after alpha-beta-depleted transplantation in children. Preparation of the TCRbeta library was carried out with unique molecular identifiers. TCRdb redid the calling of the PCR reads with MiXCR, one entry per CDR3 protein. The repertoire has fewer than 85,000 distinct CDR3 sequences, around 14% of them found once; the top ten carry about 25%. This clonotype was counted only a few times. Trimming took off 1 base at V and 6 bases at J, with 10 bases between the two ends. CDR1 and CDR2 (germline): SGHTA, FQGNSA. This CDR3 is built from 13 residues.

This receptor was identified in a male patient between 2 and 10 years old who had a stem cell transplant for acute lymphoblastic leukemia, so the T cells may come from the graft donor. V and J are TRBV7-2 and TRBJ2-7; D is unclear. The material was PBMCs, mostly from graft donor cells, obtained 180 days after TCRalphabeta/CD19-depleted stem cell transplant. CDR3 in amino acids: CASSLGSVGEQYF. In nucleotides, the CDR3 is TGTGCCAGCAGCTTAGGAAGCGTCGGCGAGCAGTACTTC. Looking up the rest from reference TRBV7-2 and TRBJ2-7 gives the full variable domain: GAGVSQSPSNKVTEKGKDVELRCDPISGHTALYWYRQSLGQGLEFLIYFQGNSAPDKSGLPSDRFSAERTGGSVSTLTIQRTQQEDSAVYLCASSLGSVGEQYFGPGTRLTVT.